The 22 T cell receptor beta chains given below trace back to one sample, sequenced in a study of radiotherapy plus CTLA-4 blockade in lung cancer. Sequencing used immunoSEQ multiplex PCR; TCRdb keeps in-frame clones, though not all of them. Of around 85,000 clones listed, approximately 83% are singletons. The input for sequencing was peripheral blood, taken from a patient treated with radiotherapy plus ipilimumab. These receptors all come from a human donor with non-small cell lung cancer who had a partial response to radiotherapy plus ipilimumab.

This chain uses TRBV15 with TRBJ1-2; tentatively, D is TRBD1 (5 bases). Germline lookup yields CDR1 LNHNV and CDR2 YYDKDF (reference sequence). V shed 0 bases and J shed 5 bases, with 10 bases lying between them. The CDR3 extends over 14 amino acids. The CDR3 protein is CATSRDRVRYGYTF. CDR3 DNA sequence: TGTGCCACCAGCAGAGACAGGGTGCGGTATGGCTACACCTTC.

CDR3 sequence (DNA): TGTGCCAGCAGAATCTATTACACTGAAGCTTTCTTT. The encoded protein is CASRIYYTEAFF. The chain has TRBV6-1 and TRBJ1-1; D not certain. Trimming pared 6 bases from V and 3 bases from J, leaving 8 bases between. This CDR3 has 12 residues. Looked up from germline, CDR1 is MNHNS and CDR2 is SASEGT.

V gene TRBV7-6 combines with J gene TRBJ2-2; 7 bases align to TRBD2. Per the germline V gene, CDR1 is SGHVS and CDR2 is FNYEAQ. There are 16 residues in the CDR3. V lost 1 base to trimming and J lost 4 bases; unmatched junction nucleotides: 6. In DNA form, the CDR3 reads TGTGCCAGCAGCTTAGTGGGAGCGGGGCGCACCGGGGAGCTGTTTTTT. Translated: CASSLVGAGRTGELFF.

The V call is TRBV6-5, the J call TRBJ1-1; no definite D call. Germline V gene sequence: CDR1 MNHEY, CDR2 SVGAGI. V gave up 10 bases and J gave up 0 bases, with 12 bases separating them. The CDR3 consists of 13 residues. The CDR3 DNA is TGTGCCACCAACCCTCGGGTGAACACTGAAGCTTTCTTT. As protein: CATNPRVNTEAFF.

This rearrangement joins TRBV6-5 to TRBJ2-5, with 9 bases aligning to TRBD1. Germline CDR1 and CDR2: MNHEY and SVGAGI. The CDR3 has 14 residues. The V segment lost 10 bases and the J segment 6 bases; nucleotides outside the gene matches: 12. CDR3 DNA sequence: TGTGCCACCTCCCCGGGACAGGGAAGGAAGACCCAGTACTTC. It is translated as CATSPGQGRKTQYF.

The rearrangement links TRBV2 to TRBJ2-1; the D is unclear. CDR1 SNHLY and CDR2 FYNNEI come from the germline V gene. CDR3 length: 12 residues. V lost 4 bases to trimming and J lost 9 bases, with 10 bases between them. CDR3 in DNA: TGTGCCAGCAGTGCCCCCCCCAGTGAGCAGTTCTTC. The encoded protein is CASSAPPSEQFF. Filled out from reference TRBV2 and TRBJ2-1, the complete variable domain reads EPEVTQTPSHQVTQMGQEVILRCVPISNHLYFYWYRQILGQKVEFLVSFYNNEISEKSEIFDDQFSVERPDGSNFTLKIRSTKLEDSAMYFCASSAPPSEQFFGPGTRLTVL.

The chain has TRBV19 and TRBJ2-2; 8 bases are shared with TRBD2. The CDR3 loop spans 16 amino acids. CDR1 LNHDA and CDR2 SQIVND come from the germline V gene (reference sequence). Losses at the gene ends were 8 bases for V and 3 bases for J; bases not matched to a gene: 11. CDR3 sequence reads: CASSQAGGIHTGELFF. The CDR3 coding sequence is TGTGCCAGTTCTCAGGCGGGGGGCATTCACACCGGGGAGCTGTTTTTT.

V is TRBV18 and J is TRBJ1-2; 8 bases map to TRBD1. The CDR3 extends over 16 amino acids. Germline V CDR1 and CDR2: KGHSH, LQKENI. V was pared by 3 bases and J by 8 bases, with 14 bases of the junction left unmatched. The CDR3 loop reads CASSPPSQGARGGYTF. The CDR3 region has the DNA TGTGCCAGCTCACCCCCGTCGCAGGGGGCTCGGGGCGGCTACACCTTC. The full variable domain, completed using reference TRBV18 and TRBJ1-2, is NAGVMQNPRHLVRRRGQEARLRCSPMKGHSHVYWYRQLPEEGLKFMVYLQKENIIDESGMPKERFSAEFPKEGPSILRIQQVVRGDSAAYFCASSPPSQGARGGYTFGSGTRLTVV.

The V gene is TRBV7-2, the J gene TRBJ2-2; a weak D match, TRBD1 (6 bases). Trimming took off 8 bases at V and 2 bases at J, with 9 bases between the two ends. The CDR3 has 13 amino acids. Germline V CDR1 and CDR2: SGHTA, FQGNSA. The CDR3 reads CASHRVNTGELFF. CDR3 coding DNA: TGTGCCAGCCACAGGGTAAACACCGGGGAGCTGTTTTTT.

A note on this clone: This specimen includes other DNA sequences encoding the same CDR3. The gene calls are TRBV18 and TRBJ1-5; 7 nucleotides line up with TRBD1. V lost 1 base, J lost 1 base, and 1 base stayed unmatched. The CDR3 runs to 15 residues. Per germline, CDR1 KGHSH and CDR2 LQKENI. The CDR3: CASSPQGASNQPQHF. The CDR3 DNA is TGTGCCAGCTCACCACAGGGGGCAAGCAATCAGCCCCAGCATTTT.

The J gene is TRBJ1-4, the V gene TRBV28; 9 positions match TRBD1. CDR3 length: 14 residues. V lost 6 bases to trimming and J lost 8 bases; unmatched junction nucleotides: 7. Germline CDR1 reads MDHEN; CDR2 reads SYDVKM. The CDR3 is CASRTGTGKEKLFF. The CDR3 DNA follows: TGTGCCAGCAGAACCGGGACAGGGAAGGAAAAACTGTTTTTT.

This clone appeared a few times. This sequence joins TRBV5-1 and TRBJ1-3, with 7 bases aligning to TRBD1. CDR3 size: 17 residues. Per germline, CDR1 SGHRS and CDR2 YFSETQ. V trimming: 0 bases; J trimming: 0 bases; junction bases outside the gene matches: 6. The CDR3 here is CASSLGDSFFSGNTIYF. CDR3 nucleotide sequence: TGCGCCAGCAGCTTGGGGGACAGCTTTTTCTCTGGAAACACCATATATTTT.

V gene TRBV5-1 combines with J gene TRBJ2-7; maybe TRBD2 (6 bases). Trimming cost V 5 bases and J 1 base, with 10 bases left between them. CDR1 and CDR2 from the germline V gene are SGHRS and YFSETQ. The CDR3 covers 13 residues. The DNA for the CDR3 is TGCGCCAGCAGTTGGGGGGAATCCTACGAGCAGTACTTC. Translation gives CASSWGESYEQYF.

The chain links TRBV27 to TRBJ1-4; a possible D gene is TRBD1 (5 bases). CDR3 length equals 14 residues. Deletions cut 5 bases from V and 8 bases from J, with 15 bases between. Germline CDR1 reads MNHEY; CDR2 reads SMNVEV (reference sequence). CDR3 loop: CASSAGPSIEKLFF. The CDR3 coding sequence is TGTGCCAGCAGTGCGGGACCCTCAATAGAAAAACTGTTTTTT.

The rearrangement uses TRBV7-2 and TRBJ2-1, with 9 bases fitting TRBD2. V shed 4 bases and J 6 bases; nucleotides not matched to a gene: 4. There are 14 residues in the CDR3. Germline CDR1 is SGHTA and CDR2 is FQGNSA. CDR3 bases: TGTGCCAGCAGCTCCGGACTAGCGCGCAATGAGCAGTTCTTC. Translating it yields CASSSGLARNEQFF. Variable domain in full (rest from reference TRBV7-2 and TRBJ2-1): GAGVSQSPSNKVTEKGKDVELRCDPISGHTALYWYRQSLGQGLEFLIYFQGNSAPDKSGLPSDRFSAERTGGSVSTLTIQRTQQEDSAVYLCASSSGLARNEQFFGPGTRLTVL.

The count of this clone is one. The chain carries TRBV28 and TRBJ2-5; 13 positions match TRBD2. This CDR3 comprises 17 residues. The germline CDR1 and CDR2 sequences are MDHEN and SYDVKM. J lost 7 bases, V lost 2 bases, and 10 bases had no gene match. In DNA form, the CDR3 reads TGTGCCAGCAGTTTACCCCGGACTAGCGGGAGACTAGGGACCCAGTACTTC. This sequence encodes CASSLPRTSGRLGTQYF.

A single count supports this clone. This chain uses TRBV5-6 with TRBJ2-5; tentatively, D is TRBD1 (7 bases). V was pared by 5 bases and J by 7 bases, with 12 bases between. The CDR3 sequence is 12 residues long. The germline V gene has CDR1 SGHDT and CDR2 YYEEEE. The CDR3 region has the DNA TGTGCCAGCAGGAGACAGGGAGGGACCCAGTACTTC. It translates to CASRRQGGTQYF.

This sequence joins TRBV5-4 and TRBJ2-7; possibly TRBD2 for D (5 bases). Trimming pared 0 bases from V and 5 bases from J, leaving 18 bases between. This CDR3 region has 16 residues. CDR1 and CDR2 (germline): SGHNT, YYREEE (reference sequence). The CDR3 DNA sequence: TGTGCCAGCAGCTTGGGGGATAGTAGAGGGTTGCACGAGCAGTACGTC. Protein product: CASSLGDSRGLHEQYV.

The V gene is TRBV6-5, the J gene TRBJ1-1, with D unclear. The CDR3 has 13 residues. V lost 5 bases and J 4 bases, leaving 11 bases between the germline ends. Per germline, CDR1 MNHEY and CDR2 SVGAGI. The CDR3 DNA reads TGTGCCAGCAGTCGTTCGGGGTCCACTGAAGCTTTCTTT. The encoded protein is CASSRSGSTEAFF.

This chain joins TRBV6-5 and TRBJ1-5, with D perhaps TRBD1 (6 bases). The CDR3 runs to 15 residues. Trimming cost V 4 bases and J 5 bases, with 15 bases left between them. Germline-derived CDR1 and CDR2 are MNHEY and SVGAGI. CDR3 DNA: TGTGCCAGCAGTTCCACTACAGGGTGGGATCAGCCCCAGCATTTT. It translates to CASSSTTGWDQPQHF.

The chain joins TRBV7-9 to TRBJ2-3; 7 nucleotides line up with TRBD2. This CDR3 is built from 17 residues. The J segment lost 3 bases and the V segment lost 4 bases, leaving 13 bases of the junction unmatched. CDR1 is SEHNR, CDR2 FQNEAQ, per germline (reference sequence). The CDR3 nucleotides read TGTGCCAGCAGCTCCCGGACTAGTCAAGGGAGGACAGATACGCAGTATTTT. This sequence encodes CASSSRTSQGRTDTQYF.

The chain has TRBV7-8 and TRBJ1-1; D possibly corresponds to TRBD1 (6 bases). Germline values: CDR1 SGHVS, CDR2 FQNEAQ. The ends were cut back, 1 base at V and 4 bases at J, with 10 bases in the middle. This CDR3 comprises 14 residues. CDR3 protein: CASSLGQGITEAFF. CDR3 nucleotides: TGTGCCAGCAGCTTAGGGCAGGGGATCACTGAAGCTTTCTTT.